This T cell receptor (beta chain) was profiled in a study of T cell repertoires in cytomegalovirus infection. Whole-study context: The authors used CMV epitopes that were HLA-C-restricted (recently identified) and HLA-B-restricted (well studied). Indications of both CMV infection and matching HLA type were provided by public TCR beta signatures. Overall study results and limits: HLA-C-restricted CMV clonotypes gave the most frequent clonotype in two of eight donors.

TCRdb re-derived calls from the reads in MiXCR, one entry per CDR3 protein. Of some 500,000 distinct CDR3 sequences listed, just under 40% are singletons. In germline, CDR1 is SEHNR, CDR2 FQNEAQ (reference sequence). V was clipped by 7 bases and J by 2 bases, with 13 bases between them. This CDR3 has 14 residues. In regard to this clonotype: Its antigen is still unknown.

The receptor was derived from a human donor in good health (CMV status not recorded). Some clones in this sample may be carry-over from other donors' samples. This chain connects TRBV7-9 to TRBJ2-3; D is uncertain. Sequencing used cultured PBMCs, obtained from culture after CMV antigen stimulation. The CDR3 region has the DNA TGTGCCAGCACATACGGACGCCACACAGATACGCAGTATTTT. Encoded protein: CASTYGRHTDTQYF.